A selection of T cell receptor beta chains follows, all from one sample in a study of cytomegalovirus exposure and HLA in healthy donors. Method: immunoSEQ multiplex PCR; TCRdb's copy keeps in-frame clones and lacks some. The repertoire table contains over 55,000 clones. The sample consisted of PBMCs. The receptors stem from a male donor in good health and CMV-seronegative. The CDR3 runs from the conserved cysteine through the conserved F or W. Fields, in order: J gene, V gene, D gene, CDR3 protein, CDR3 DNA. The D gene is left open where the match is weak.

TRBJ1-1,TRBV6-5,TRBD1,CASSSPGTGGTEAFF,TGTGCCAGCAGTTCCCCCGGGACAGGGGGGACTGAAGCTTTCTTT
TRBJ2-3,TRBV30,NA,CAWRGTETSTDTQYF,TGTGCCTGGAGGGGGACTGAAACTAGCACAGATACGCAGTATTTT
TRBJ2-3,TRBV18,TRBD2,CASSTQRDPSTDTQYF,TGTGCCAGCTCAACCCAGCGGGATCCTAGCACAGATACGCAGTATTTT
TRBJ2-1,TRBV7-6,NA,CASSLRGLLYNEQFF,TGTGCCAGCAGCTTACGGGGACTGCTCTACAATGAGCAGTTCTTC
TRBJ1-1,TRBV5-1,NA,CASSPQGKNTEAFF,TGCGCCAGCAGTCCCCAGGGCAAGAACACTGAAGCTTTCTTT
TRBJ2-1,TRBV27,TRBD2,CASSSGLVSYNEQFF,TGTGCCAGCAGTTCGGGACTAGTCTCCTACAATGAGCAGTTCTTC
TRBJ2-7,TRBV29-1,NA,CSVGTTPSEQYF,TGCAGCGTTGGGACAACTCCTAGCGAGCAGTACTTC
TRBJ1-5,TRBV2,TRBD1,CASNRGNQPQHF,TGTGCCTCAAACAGGGGGAATCAGCCCCAGCATTTT
TRBJ2-7,TRBV27,NA,CASSQKTSNHGYEQYF,TGTGCCAGCAGCCAAAAAACTAGCAATCATGGGTACGAGCAGTACTTC
TRBJ1-1,TRBV18,NA,CARSTSTEAFF,TGTGCCAGATCCACGAGCACTGAAGCTTTCTTT
TRBJ2-7,TRBV2,NA,CASSEGGAGASAYEQYF,TGTGCCAGCAGTGAAGGGGGGGCGGGGGCGAGCGCCTACGAGCAGTACTTC
TRBJ2-7,TRBV5-1,NA,CASSSGSGREQYF,TGCGCCAGCAGCTCCGGTTCGGGGAGGGAGCAGTACTTC